Listed below are T cell receptor beta chains from one sample, sequenced in a study of blood T cell repertoires in COVID-19. Sequencing used immunoSEQ multiplex PCR; TCRdb keeps in-frame clones, though not all of them. This sample has around 120,000 clones, with approximately 86% found just once. Material: PBMCs or T cells enriched from blood (not recorded which). These receptor sequences come from a woman aged 50 to 60 who had recovered from COVID-19. Both conserved end residues are part of each CDR3. A D gene is named only where the DNA matches it firmly. A row's size may be missing; if present it is once, few, many or a size class.

d_gene,abundance,j_gene,len,v_gene,CDR3nt,CDR3aa
-,-,TRBJ1-2,13,TRBV28,TGTGCCAGCGGCGGACAGATTAACTATGGCTACACCTTC,CASGGQINYGYTF
TRBD1,-,TRBJ1-3,17,TRBV5-1,TGCGCCAGCAGCGAGGGGACAGCTCCTATTGTTGGAAACACCATATATTTT,CASSEGTAPIVGNTIYF
TRBD1,-,TRBJ2-7,15,TRBV19,TGTGCCAGTAGAACAGGGGACAGGAGCTCCTACGAGCAGTACTTC,CASRTGDRSSYEQYF
-,-,TRBJ2-1,12,TRBV11-2,TGTGCCAGCAGCCCTTACTACAATGAGCAGTTCTTC,CASSPYYNEQFF
-,-,TRBJ2-2,14,TRBV5-1,TGCGCCAGCGAGCTTGTTTATAACACCGGGGAGCTGTTTTTT,CASELVYNTGELFF
-,-,TRBJ1-3,14,TRBV5-8,TGTGCCAGCAGCTTGGGGGCGCGAGGAAACACCATATATTTT,CASSLGARGNTIYF
-,-,TRBJ1-2,14,TRBV7-9,TGTGCCAGCAGCTCCCGGGCAGGGGACTATGGCTACACCTTC,CASSSRAGDYGYTF
-,-,TRBJ1-6,15,TRBV6-5,TGTGCCAGCAGTTACGGGGGGGGAGCCAATTCACCCCTCCACTTT,CASSYGGGANSPLHF
-,-,TRBJ1-2,13,TRBV7-7,TGTGCTAGCAGACCCGTAAAACAGCCTGGCTACACCTTC,CASRPVKQPGYTF
-,-,TRBJ2-3,16,TRBV18,TGTGCCAGCTCACCAACCGGGACTTCAAACACAGATACGCAGTATTTT,CASSPTGTSNTDTQYF
-,-,TRBJ2-4,10,TRBV20-1,TGCAGTGCTTCCTATGACATTCAGTACTTC,CSASYDIQYF
TRBD1,few,TRBJ2-3,14,TRBV2,TGTGCCAGCAGTCCCGGGACAGGGGCAGATACGCAGTATTTT,CASSPGTGADTQYF
TRBD2,-,TRBJ2-7,15,TRBV6-1,TGTGCCAGCAGTGAAACTAGCGTGACGACCTACGAGCAGTACTTC,CASSETSVTTYEQYF
-,-,TRBJ2-3,15,TRBV18,TGTGCCAGCTCACCTGTCGGGGGAGTAACAGATACGCAGTATTTT,CASSPVGGVTDTQYF
TRBD2,-,TRBJ2-1,14,TRBV7-9,TGTGCCAGCAGCTTGGGAGGGTCCTACAATGAGCAGTTCTTC,CASSLGGSYNEQFF
-,-,TRBJ2-7,14,TRBV5-1,TGCGCCAGCAGCCCGGAATTTGGGGGCGTCGAGCAGTACTTC,CASSPEFGGVEQYF
-,-,TRBJ2-7,13,TRBV10-2,TGCGCCAGCAGTGGTAACAGAGCCTACGAGCAGTACTTC,CASSGNRAYEQYF
TRBD1,-,TRBJ1-4,15,TRBV19,TGTGCCAGTAGTATATTCGGGACAGGGGGTGAAAAACTGTTTTTT,CASSIFGTGGEKLFF
-,-,TRBJ1-5,14,TRBV25-1,TGTGCCAGCAGTGAAAGGGGTAGCAATCAGCCCCAGCATTTT,CASSERGSNQPQHF
TRBD1,-,TRBJ1-1,14,TRBV4-1,TGCGCCAGCAGCCGGACAGGGATGAACACTGAAGCTTTCTTT,CASSRTGMNTEAFF
TRBD1,few,TRBJ1-4,15,TRBV30,TGTGCCTGGAGTTTGGACAGGGGTGCTAATGAAAAACTGTTTTTT,CAWSLDRGANEKLFF
-,-,TRBJ1-1,14,TRBV6-2/TRBV6-3,TGTGCCAGCAGCATAGGACTTCTCGGGACTGAAGCTTTCTTT,CASSIGLLGTEAFF
-,-,TRBJ1-1,13,TRBV30,TGTGCCTGGAGTGTACTGGTACCCACTGAAGCTTTCTTT,CAWSVLVPTEAFF
-,-,TRBJ2-5,14,TRBV30,TGTGCCTGGAATTTTGAGGGGGACGGGGAGACCCAGTACTTC,CAWNFEGDGETQYF
-,-,TRBJ1-4,12,TRBV12-3/TRBV12-4,TGTGCCAGTGGGGGGATGGGAGAAAAACTGTTTTTT,CASGGMGEKLFF
TRBD2,-,TRBJ2-5,16,TRBV5-1,TGCGCCAGCAGCTTGTCTAGCGGGGGCTTATTAGGGACCCAGTACTTC,CASSLSSGGLLGTQYF
TRBD2,-,TRBJ2-1,14,TRBV24-1,TGTGCCACCAGTGACCCGGGGGGAGGGAGTGAGCAGTTCTTC,CATSDPGGGSEQFF
TRBD2,-,TRBJ2-3,14,TRBV10-1,TGCGCCACTTCTGGCCGGGGGGACACAGATACGCAGTATTTT,CATSGRGDTDTQYF
TRBD1,-,TRBJ1-3,18,TRBV13,TGTGCCAGCAGCTTCAACCCTTTACAGGGGGAAGATGGAAACACCATATATTTT,CASSFNPLQGEDGNTIYF
TRBD1,-,TRBJ2-7,14,TRBV18,TGTGCCAGCTCACCCCAACAGGGGGCCTACGAGCAGTACTTC,CASSPQQGAYEQYF
-,-,TRBJ2-1,15,TRBV20-1,TGCAGTGCTAGTGGGCTATCCGGGGTCTACAATGAGCAGTTCTTC,CSASGLSGVYNEQFF
-,-,TRBJ1-4,15,TRBV7-2,TGTGCCAGCAGCTCTTATTCTGACAGAAACGAAAAACTGTTTTTT,CASSSYSDRNEKLFF
-,-,TRBJ1-2,12,TRBV11-2,TGTGCCAGCAGCTCGGAAGGGGCTGGCTACACCTTC,CASSSEGAGYTF
-,-,TRBJ1-3,15,TRBV9,TGTGCCAGCAGCCTAGGGTCAGGCTCTGGAAACACCATATATTTT,CASSLGSGSGNTIYF
-,-,TRBJ1-4,12,TRBV12-3/TRBV12-4,TGTGCCAGCAGTTTTGCAGGGGAAAAACTGTTTTTT,CASSFAGEKLFF
TRBD1,-,TRBJ1-5,17,TRBV19,TGTGCCAGTAGTTGGGCGGGACAGGGTATTGGCAATCAGCCCCAGCATTTT,CASSWAGQGIGNQPQHF
-,-,TRBJ2-2,16,TRBV4-3,TGCGCCAGCAGCCAAGTTATGAGCCTGAAAACCGGGGAGCTGTTTTTT,CASSQVMSLKTGELFF
TRBD1,-,TRBJ1-2,15,TRBV7-8,TGTGCCAGCACCTCCGCTGGACAGGGGGTCTATGGCTACACCTTC,CASTSAGQGVYGYTF